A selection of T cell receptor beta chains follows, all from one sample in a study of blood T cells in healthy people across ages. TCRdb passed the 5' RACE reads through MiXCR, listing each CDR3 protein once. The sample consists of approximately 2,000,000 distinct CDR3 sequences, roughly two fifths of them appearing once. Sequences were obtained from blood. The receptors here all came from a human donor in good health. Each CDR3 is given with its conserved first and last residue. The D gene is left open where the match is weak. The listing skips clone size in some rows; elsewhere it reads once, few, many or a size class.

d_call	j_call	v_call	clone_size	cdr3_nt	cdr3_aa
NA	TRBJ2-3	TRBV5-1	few	TGCGCCAGCAGCTTGGTGGGGCAAGATACGCAGTATTTT	CASSLVGQDTQYF
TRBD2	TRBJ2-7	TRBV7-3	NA	TGTGCCAGCAGCTTAAGCGGGGGGGTGGCTGAGCAGTACTTC	CASSLSGGVAEQYF
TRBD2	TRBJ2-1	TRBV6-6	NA	TGTGCCAGCAGTTACTTCTCCACTAGCGGCTACAATGAGCAGTTCTTC	CASSYFSTSGYNEQFF
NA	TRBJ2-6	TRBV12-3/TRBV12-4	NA	TGTGCCAGCACCAACAGGGTTACTGGGGCCAACGTCCGGACTTTC	CASTNRVTGANVRTF
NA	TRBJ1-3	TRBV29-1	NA	TGCAGCGTCAGACGACGGCTGACGGACACCATATATTTT	CSVRRRLTDTIYF
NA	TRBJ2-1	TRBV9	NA	TGTGCCAGCAGCGTGGGGAGTAAGCAGTTCTTC	CASSVGSKQFF
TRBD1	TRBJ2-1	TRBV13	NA	TGTGCCAGCACAGTGTTACAGGGGCATTACAATGAGCAGTTCTTC	CASTVLQGHYNEQFF
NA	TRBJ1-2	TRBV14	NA	TGTGCCAGCAGCCAGACAATACATAAAGCGCACTATGGCTACACCTTC	CASSQTIHKAHYGYTF
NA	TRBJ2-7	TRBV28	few	TGTGCCAGCAGTTGGGCTTGGGGGACGGGGGAATCCTACGAGCAGTACTTC	CASSWAWGTGESYEQYF
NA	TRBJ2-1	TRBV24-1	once	TGTGCCACCAGTGATAAGACACTGAGCTCCTACAATGAGCAGTTCTTC	CATSDKTLSSYNEQFF
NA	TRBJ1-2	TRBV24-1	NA	TGTGCCACCAGACCTAGGGAGACCTATGGCTACACCTTC	CATRPRETYGYTF
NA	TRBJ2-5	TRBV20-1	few	TGCAGTGCTAGTGGGGGGGGCGCGTATGAGACCCAGTACTTC	CSASGGGAYETQYF
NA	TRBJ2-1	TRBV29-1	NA	TGCAGCCCAGTGCGTCGGAGCGAGCAGTTCTTC	CSPVRRSEQFF
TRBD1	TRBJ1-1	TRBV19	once	TGTGCCACTTTGGACAGGAGCGGCACTGAAGCTTTCTTT	CATLDRSGTEAFF
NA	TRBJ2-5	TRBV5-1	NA	TGCGCCAGCACAAAGCATACGAACCAAGAGACCCAGTACTTC	CASTKHTNQETQYF
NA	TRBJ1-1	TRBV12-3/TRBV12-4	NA	TGTGCCAGCAGTTCATATGGGGGAGGATGGAGGAACACTGAAGCTTTCTTT	CASSSYGGGWRNTEAFF
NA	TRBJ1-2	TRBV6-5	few	TGTGCCAGCAGTCGCACAGGGTTGCTCGGCTACACCTTC	CASSRTGLLGYTF
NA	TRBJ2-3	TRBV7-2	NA	TGTGCCAGCAGCTTAGTCTGGGGGAACACAGATACGCAGTATTTT	CASSLVWGNTDTQYF
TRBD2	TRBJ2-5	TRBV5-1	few	TGCGCCAGCAGCCTCAGCGGGAGGATGCAAGAGACCCAGTACTTC	CASSLSGRMQETQYF
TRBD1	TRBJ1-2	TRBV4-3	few	TGCGCCAGCAGCCGCCTCACAGGGGACTATGGCTACACCTTC	CASSRLTGDYGYTF
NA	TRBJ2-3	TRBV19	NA	TGTGCCAGTAGTATACGGAAGAGAGGGGGTACGCAGTATTTT	CASSIRKRGGTQYF
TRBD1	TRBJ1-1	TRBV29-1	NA	TGCAGCGTTGAAGGGCGACAGGGGGGCACTGAAGCTTTCTTT	CSVEGRQGGTEAFF
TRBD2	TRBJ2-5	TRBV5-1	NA	TGCGCCAGCAGCTTGGCCGGGACTAGGGGAGAGACCCAGTACTTC	CASSLAGTRGETQYF
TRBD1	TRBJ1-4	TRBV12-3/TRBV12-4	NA	TGTGCCAGCAGCCCCACAGGGGAACGAGGTGAAAAACTGTTTTTT	CASSPTGERGEKLFF
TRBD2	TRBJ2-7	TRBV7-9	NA	TGTGCCAGCAGCCCAATCGGACTAGCGGGGATTGGGGCGAGCGAGCAGTACTTC	CASSPIGLAGIGASEQYF
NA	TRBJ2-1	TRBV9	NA	TGTGCCAGCAGCGTCGCAACCACCCGGGTCTCGGATGAGCAGTTCTTC	CASSVATTRVSDEQFF